Listed here are 21 T cell receptor beta chains from one sample, sequenced in a study of blood T cell repertoires in COVID-19. Sequenced by immunoSEQ multiplex PCR; TCRdb stores in-frame clones only, minus some. The sample includes under 200,000 clones, about 86% seen only once; the top ten take 10%. The specimen sequenced was peripheral blood. These receptors originate from a woman aged 70 to 79 with COVID-19, enrolled during active disease.

The chain joins TRBV4-1 to TRBJ1-2; maybe TRBD1 (5 bases). The CDR3 totals 15 residues. V lost 4 bases and J lost 2, with 14 bases in between. The germline V gene encodes CDR1 MGHRA and CDR2 YSYEKL. Written as DNA, the CDR3 is TGCGCCAGCAGCCCCCAGGAGGGGCAAAACTATGGCTACACCTTC. Its translation: CASSPQEGQNYGYTF.

CDR3 in DNA: TGTGCCAGCAGCCCGCGGGGGGGCGTCTACAATGAGCAGTTCTTC. Its protein is CASSPRGGVYNEQFF. The chain couples TRBV14 to TRBJ2-1; 9 nucleotides align to TRBD2. J was trimmed by 3 bases and V by 4 bases; bases with no gene match: 4. In germline, CDR1 is SGHDN, CDR2 FVKESK. The CDR3 totals 15 residues.

This clone was counted once. The chain carries TRBV7-9 and TRBJ2-7; 9 nucleotides agree with TRBD1. CDR1 is SEHNR, CDR2 FQNEAQ, per germline (reference sequence). The CDR3 spans 14 residues. Unmatched junction bases numbered 1, after V lost 1 base and J lost 3 bases. The chain's CDR3 is CASSLVGQGYEQYF. The CDR3 region has the DNA TGTGCCAGCAGCTTAGTGGGACAGGGCTACGAGCAGTACTTC.

For the CDR3, the DNA is TGTGCCAGCAGCTTGATGAGGGACAGGTACACCGGGGAGCTGTTTTTT. Residues: CASSLMRDRYTGELFF. The chain is built from TRBV5-6 and TRBJ2-2; 8 nucleotides align to TRBD1. CDR1 and CDR2 from the germline V gene are SGHDT and YYEEEE. The length of the CDR3 is 16 residues. V trimming: 1 base; J trimming: 3 bases; junction bases outside the gene matches: 5. The complete variable domain, with remaining parts taken from reference TRBV5-6 and TRBJ2-2, reads DAGVTQSPTHLIKTRGQQVTLRCSPKSGHDTVSWYQQALGQGPQFIFQYYEEEERQRGNFPDRFSGHQFPNYSSELNVNALLLGDSALYLCASSLMRDRYTGELFFGEGSRLTVL.

The V gene is TRBV7-3, the J gene TRBJ1-2, with D tentatively TRBD1 (6 bases). CDR3 size: 17 residues. CDR1 and CDR2 from the germline V gene are SGHTA and FQGTGA. Trimming cost V 2 bases and J 3 bases, with 19 bases left between them. CDR3 in amino acids: CASSLQGRGRSDYGYTF. In nucleotides, the CDR3 is TGTGCCAGCAGCTTACAGGGGCGGGGGAGAAGCGACTATGGCTACACCTTC.

This rearrangement joins TRBV30 to TRBJ2-4; possibly TRBD2 for D (5 bases). CDR1 is GTSNPN and CDR2 is SVGIG in the germline V gene (reference sequence). The CDR3 is 14 amino acids. V shed 2 bases and J shed 8 bases, with 16 bases lying between them. The CDR3 region is CAWSLGLVEDIQYF. Here the CDR3 DNA reads TGTGCCTGGAGTCTAGGACTGGTCGAGGACATTCAGTACTTC.

The chain uses TRBV12-5 and TRBJ1-4; maybe TRBD1 (6 bases). Between the trimmed V and J ends, which lost 5 bases and 1 base, there was a span of 14 bases. In germline, CDR1 is LGHNT, CDR2 FRNRAP. This CDR3 has 16 residues. CDR3 nucleotide sequence: TGTGCTAGTGGTCTTCCGGAACAGGGAACTAATGAAAAACTGTTTTTT. Its translation: CASGLPEQGTNEKLFF. The variable domain in full, completed from reference TRBV12-5 and TRBJ1-4, reads DARVTQTPRHKVTEMGQEVTMRCQPILGHNTVFWYRQTMMQGLELLAYFRNRAPLDDSGMPKDRFSAEMPDATLATLKIQPSEPRDSAVYFCASGLPEQGTNEKLFFGSGTQLSVL.

The chain couples TRBV12-3 or TRBV12-4 to TRBJ1-3; no clear D. This CDR3 has 13 residues. Deletions cut 2 bases from V and 7 bases from J, with 9 bases between. The CDR3 sequence: CASSLSLANTIYF. CDR3 in DNA: TGTGCCAGCAGTTTATCCCTCGCGAACACCATATATTTT.

V usage is TRBV18 and J usage is TRBJ1-5, with 7 bases that match TRBD1. Unmatched junction bases numbered 1, after V lost 3 bases and J lost 2 bases. The CDR3 spans 14 residues. Germline V gene data show CDR1 as KGHSH and CDR2 as LQKENI. CDR3 sequence reads: CASSPDRGNQPQHF. The CDR3 DNA sequence: TGTGCCAGCTCACCCGACAGGGGCAATCAGCCCCAGCATTTT. Using reference TRBV18 and TRBJ1-5 for the parts outside the CDR3, the full variable domain is NAGVMQNPRHLVRRRGQEARLRCSPMKGHSHVYWYRQLPEEGLKFMVYLQKENIIDESGMPKERFSAEFPKEGPSILRIQQVVRGDSAAYFCASSPDRGNQPQHFGDGTRLSIL.

This chain uses TRBV5-1 with TRBJ2-1; 7 positions agree with TRBD1. This CDR3 is 18 amino acids long. V was clipped by 1 base and J by 8 bases; unmatched bases: 18. Germline loops: CDR1 SGHRS, CDR2 YFSETQ. The CDR3 bases are TGCGCCAGCAGCTTGACTAAGACTTCCTTCGGGACAGAGGATGAGCAGTTCTTC. Translation: CASSLTKTSFGTEDEQFF.

This chain joins TRBV10-3 and TRBJ1-3, with D perhaps TRBD1 (6 bases). The length of the CDR3 is 13 residues. Trimming pared 2 bases from V and 11 bases from J, leaving 13 bases between. Germline assignment: CDR1 ENHRY and CDR2 SYGVKD. The CDR3 nucleotides read TGTGCCATCAGTGAGGCGGGGGCGGGCTCCATATATTTT. Residues: CAISEAGAGSIYF.

The chain uses TRBV6-5 and TRBJ2-2, with D possibly being TRBD2 (6 bases). This CDR3 has 15 amino acids. Between the trimmed V and J ends, which lost 10 bases and 2 bases, there was a span of 17 bases. The V gene's germline CDR1 is MNHEY and CDR2 SVGAGI. The CDR3 sequence: CATSFGGGNTGELFF. As DNA, the CDR3 is TGTGCCACCTCCTTTGGGGGAGGTAACACCGGGGAGCTGTTTTTT.

The gene calls are TRBV21-1 and TRBJ2-5; TRBD1 was called by the table and not checked on the DNA. TRBV21-1 is shown as a pseudogene. The CDR3 contains 18 residues. The CDR3 sequence is CASSKDQGELGNQETQYF. The CDR3 bases are TGTGCCAGCAGCAAAGATCAAGGGGAACTCGGCAACCAAGAGACCCAGTACTTC.

This sequence joins TRBV6-4 and TRBJ1-1, with 8 bases fitting TRBD1. The CDR3 extends over 14 amino acids. CDR1 is MRHNA, CDR2 SNTAGT, per germline. V lost 7 bases and J lost 1; bases outside the gene matches: 5. The CDR3 nucleotides read TGTGCCAGCACCCCGGACAGGGCGAACACTGAAGCTTTCTTT. Translation gives CASTPDRANTEAFF.

The V gene is TRBV28, the J gene TRBJ1-6; 7 bases are shared with TRBD1. From germline, CDR1 is MDHEN and CDR2 SYDVKM. Trimming cost V 2 bases and J 6 bases; bases outside gene matches: 1. This CDR3 has 14 residues. The CDR3 coding sequence is TGTGCCAGCAGTTTAGGACAGGTTAATTCACCCCTCCACTTT. Protein: CASSLGQVNSPLHF.

V and J are TRBV21-1 and TRBJ1-1. TRBV21-1 is tagged as a pseudogene. This CDR3 has 14 residues. The CDR3 region is CASSKVVGEAEAFF. The CDR3 nucleotides are TGTGCCAGCAGCAAAGTCGTGGGGGAGGCTGAAGCTTTCTTT.

The chain carries TRBV7-6 and TRBJ1-6; D is possibly TRBD1 (6 bases). Trimming took off 5 bases at V and 5 bases at J, with 16 bases between the two ends. Germline V CDR1 and CDR2: SGHVS, FNYEAQ. The CDR3 has 16 residues. The CDR3 reads CASSQGRGKNNSPLHF. The CDR3 nucleotides are TGTGCCAGCAGCCAGGGGCGGGGGAAGAATAATTCACCCCTCCACTTT.

The genes are TRBV6-2 or TRBV6-3 and TRBJ1-6; D call uncertain. Looked up from germline, CDR1 is MNHEY and CDR2 is SVGEGT. Trimming took 2 bases from V and 0 from J, leaving 11 bases between them. The CDR3 is made up of 17 amino acids. The CDR3: CASSYGKRSSYNSPLHF. Written as DNA, the CDR3 is TGTGCCAGCAGTTACGGAAAGCGAAGCTCCTATAATTCACCCCTCCACTTT.

The genes are TRBV7-2 and TRBJ1-1; D gene unclear. Per the germline V gene, CDR1 is SGHTA and CDR2 is FQGNSA. Trimming stripped 2 bases from V and 3 bases from J, with 13 bases between. The CDR3 is 15 amino acids. CDR3 in DNA: TGTGCCAGCAGCTTAATATTATCTCAGTACACTGAAGCTTTCTTT. Translating it yields CASSLILSQYTEAFF.

The chain combines TRBV5-6 with TRBJ2-7; no definite D call. Trimming left V 4 bases short and J 5 bases short, with 13 bases between. The CDR3 loop spans 13 amino acids. CDR1 is SGHDT, CDR2 YYEEEE, per germline. The chain's CDR3 is CASSLAIGDEQYF. CDR3 sequence (DNA): TGTGCCAGCAGCCTCGCTATTGGAGACGAGCAGTACTTC.

This clone was found a few times. This chain links TRBV9 with TRBJ1-1; no clear D. The CDR3 is made up of 13 amino acids. Trimming took off 0 bases at V and 7 bases at J, with 10 bases between the two ends. Germline assignment: CDR1 SGDLS and CDR2 YYNGEE. The CDR3 bases are TGTGCCAGCAGCGTAGCTGGGCAACTTGAAGCTTTCTTT. Its protein is CASSVAGQLEAFF.